The 4 T cell receptor beta chains reported below all come from one sample, sequenced in a study of spatial heterogeneity in lung cancer (dated by TCRdb to about 2019). Reading the label with the study, this specimen's time point is: sample taken at primary tumor resection. Library preparation was by 5' RACE. Sequenced using a NextSeq 500. TCRdb's own reprocessing of the public reads used fastp at Q25 and MiXCR and kept productive beta chains. Identical CDR3 proteins give one entry, which carries the most common genes and DNA. Within this sample are 85,000 to 100,000 distinct CDR3 sequences, with about 12% of them counted one time only. The leading ten clones occupy about 41% of the sample. The source material was PBMCs, sampled at surgery. These receptor sequences come from a male donor with early-stage non-small cell lung cancer.

This clonotype was seen a few times. This chain joins TRBV7-9 and TRBJ2-6; D is uncertain. V was shortened by 1 base and J by 2 bases, with 6 bases between the two germline ends. The germline CDR1 and CDR2 sequences are SEHNR and FQNEAQ (reference sequence). The CDR3 is 15 residues long. CDR3 residues: CASSLVPAGANVLTF. CDR3 sequence (DNA): TGTGCCAGCAGCTTAGTTCCCGCTGGGGCCAACGTCCTGACTTTC.

This clonotype was picked up a small number of times. This rearrangement joins TRBV7-2 to TRBJ2-7; 7 bases fit TRBD1. V lost 3 bases, J lost 0 bases, and 11 bases stayed unmatched. The germline V gene has CDR1 SGHTA and CDR2 FQGNSA. The CDR3 consists of 17 residues. This CDR3 reads CASSFWVGQQFSYEQYF. The CDR3 nucleotides read TGTGCCAGCAGCTTCTGGGTGGGACAGCAATTCTCCTACGAGCAGTACTTC.

This clonotype showed up just a few times. V is TRBV6-2 or TRBV6-3 and J is TRBJ2-1; D is possibly TRBD1 (6 bases). The ends were cut back, 7 bases at V and 9 bases at J, with 22 bases in the middle. The CDR3 consists of 15 residues. Looked up from germline, CDR1 is MNHEY and CDR2 is SVGEGT. DNA of the CDR3: TGTGCCAGCACCGTTAACAGGGCTACGGTAGGTGAGCAGTTCTTC. This encodes CASTVNRATVGEQFF.

V and J are TRBV18 and TRBJ2-7; no reliable D call. The CDR3 contains 13 residues. Per the germline V gene, CDR1 is KGHSH and CDR2 is LQKENI. The V end lost 2 bases, the J end lost 5 bases, and 10 bases lay between the germline ends. The CDR3 DNA sequence: TGTGCCAGCTCACCAGGAAGAAACAACGAGCAGTACTTC. Translating gives CASSPGRNNEQYF. Combining the CDR3 with reference TRBV18 and TRBJ2-7 gives the whole variable domain NAGVMQNPRHLVRRRGQEARLRCSPMKGHSHVYWYRQLPEEGLKFMVYLQKENIIDESGMPKERFSAEFPKEGPSILRIQQVVRGDSAAYFCASSPGRNNEQYFGPGTRLTVT.